This TCR beta chain stems from a study of blood T cell repertoires in COVID-19. Whole-study context: The samples span acute and convalescent COVID-19 from the United States, Italy and Spain. T cells, B-cell-depleted T cells, or PBMCs supplied cDNA or gDNA.

Germline V CDR1 and CDR2: SGHTA, FQGTGA. Trimming left V 2 bases short and J 5 bases short, with 12 bases between. The length of the CDR3 is 14 residues. The protocol was immunoSEQ multiplex PCR, while the TCRdb copy is restricted to in-frame clones and leaves out a portion. The sample has hundreds of thousands of clones; approximately 86% are singletons. The sequencing input was PBMCs or T cells enriched from blood (not recorded which). J is TRBJ2-5 and V is TRBV7-3, with D perhaps matching TRBD2 (6 bases). The sequence came from a middle-aged woman with acute COVID-19. CDR3 loop: CASSLRAGGETQYF. In DNA, the CDR3 is TGTGCCAGCAGCTTACGAGCGGGTGGGGAGACCCAGTACTTC.